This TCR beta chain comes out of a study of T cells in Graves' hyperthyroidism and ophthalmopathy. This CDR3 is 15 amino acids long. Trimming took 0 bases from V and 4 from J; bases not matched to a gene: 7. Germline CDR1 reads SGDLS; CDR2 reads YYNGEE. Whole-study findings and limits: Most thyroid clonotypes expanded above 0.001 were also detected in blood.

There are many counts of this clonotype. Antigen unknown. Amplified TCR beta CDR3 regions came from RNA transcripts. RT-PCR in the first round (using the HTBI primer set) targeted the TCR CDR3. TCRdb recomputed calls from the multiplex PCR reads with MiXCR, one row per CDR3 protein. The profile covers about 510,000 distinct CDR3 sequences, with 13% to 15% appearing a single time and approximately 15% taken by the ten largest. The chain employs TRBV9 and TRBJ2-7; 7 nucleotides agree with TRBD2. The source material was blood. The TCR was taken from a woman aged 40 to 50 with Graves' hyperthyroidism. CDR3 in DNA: TGTGCCAGCAGCGTAGCCCCCGCGGGAGAGTACGAGCAGTACTTC. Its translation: CASSVAPAGEYEQYF.